The next 24 T cell receptor beta chains were all read from a single sample in a study of tumor-infiltrating lymphocytes in primary liver carcinoma. Germline DNA was also extracted, while the blood RNA originated from unsorted whole blood. TCR beta cDNA was made from 500 ng total RNA with a constant-region primer. Slightly modified ARM-PCR with three nested multiplex PCR rounds yielded TCR beta libraries. It was with TRBV1-TRBV30 forward primers and a C-beta reverse primer that the first two PCR rounds were run, at around 11 cycles each. MiXCR, run by TCRdb on the multiplex PCR reads, gives a single entry per CDR3 protein. The sample includes 250,000 to 350,000 distinct CDR3 sequences, 50% to 60% seen only once; the top ten take 15% to 20%. The specimen was peripheral blood. The receptors were gathered from a woman aged 25 to 39 with primary liver carcinoma and hepatitis B virus infection.

Of note for this clonotype: This may be a read error, as it is one base from a much larger clone. This chain links TRBV29-1 with TRBJ1-2, with a weak D call TRBD1 (5 bases). Deletions cut 4 bases from V and 6 bases from J, with 9 bases between. The CDR3 has 11 amino acids. CDR1 SQVTM and CDR2 ANQGSEA come from the germline V gene. DNA of the CDR3: TGCAGCGTTGTGGGGGGTGATGGCTACACCTTC. It specifies CSVVGGDGYTF.

There are many counts of this clonotype. V is TRBV4-2 and J is TRBJ2-1, with D perhaps matching TRBD1 (5 bases). V lost 0 bases to trimming and J lost 0 bases, with 9 bases between them. The CDR3 covers 16 residues. Germline V gene lookup returns CDR1 LGHNA and CDR2 YNFKEQ. The CDR3 nucleotides read TGTGCCAGCAGCCAAGAAGGGGTCCCCTCCTACAATGAGCAGTTCTTC. Protein product: CASSQEGVPSYNEQFF.

The CDR3 sequence: CSVGQGAVTDTQYF. CDR3 DNA sequence: TGCAGCGTGGGACAGGGAGCCGTCACAGATACGCAGTATTTT. J is TRBJ2-3 and V is TRBV29-1; 9 nucleotides align to TRBD1. Germline-derived CDR1 and CDR2 are SQVTM and ANQGSEA. After removal of 6 bases from V and 2 bases from J, the junction contained 6 bases not matched to a gene. The CDR3 covers 14 residues.

This clonotype came up a few times. In DNA, the CDR3 is TGTGCCAGCAGCTCAACATCTCACACAGATACGCAGTATTTT. Translating gives CASSSTSHTDTQYF. This chain connects TRBV7-8 to TRBJ2-3; D uncertain. This CDR3 has 14 amino acids. The V end lost 4 bases, the J end lost 2 bases, and 10 bases lay between the germline ends. Looked up from germline, CDR1 is SGHVS and CDR2 is FQNEAQ.

In regard to this clonotype: One end of the junction fails to match germline, which may point to a read error. The gene calls are TRBV12-5 and TRBJ2-3; a weak D match, TRBD2 (6 bases). In germline, CDR1 is LGHNT, CDR2 FRNRAP. This CDR3 spans 15 amino acids. This CDR3 is CACGLDSGNIDTQYF. The CDR3 region has the DNA TGTGCTTGTGGTTTAGATAGCGGAAACATAGATACGCAGTATTTT.

This clonotype was seen once. The chain's CDR3 is CASSRDGVYEQYF. The CDR3 DNA reads as TGTGCCAGCAGTCGGGACGGAGTCTACGAGCAGTACTTC. The chain employs TRBV6-1 and TRBJ2-7; D assignment may be TRBD1 or TRBD2 (5 bases each). CDR1 is MNHNS and CDR2 is SASEGT in the germline V gene. Trimming removed 5 bases at V and 3 bases at J, with 11 bases between. The CDR3 is 13 residues long.

The chain combines TRBV6-5 with TRBJ2-1; 7 nucleotides align to TRBD2. J was trimmed by 10 bases and V by 6 bases; bases with no gene match: 15. This CDR3 spans 15 amino acids. The germline V gene encodes CDR1 MNHEY and CDR2 SVGAGI. CDR3 DNA: TGTGCCAGCAGCGGGAGACCAGCGGGATCTCAAGAGCAGTTCTTC. This translates into CASSGRPAGSQEQFF.

Turning to this clonotype: This could be a read error, since a much larger clone is one nucleotide away. Lacking the conserved final phenylalanine or tryptophan, this CDR3 likely reflects a read error. CDR3 protein: CSVAPRANTEAFL. The CDR3 coding sequence is TGCAGCGTTGCGCCCAGGGCGAACACTGAAGCTTTCCTT. The chain joins TRBV29-1 to TRBJ1-1, with a tentative D call TRBD1 (5 bases). This CDR3 has 13 residues. Germline lookup yields CDR1 SQVTM and CDR2 ANQGSEA. V lost 4 bases and J 1 base, leaving 10 bases between the germline ends.

As concerns this clonotype: Germline and junction disagree at one end, which may indicate a read error. The V call is TRBV6-5, the J call TRBJ1-3; D gene uncertain. Germline assignment: CDR1 MNHEY and CDR2 SVGAGI. This CDR3 region has 15 residues. CDR3 protein: CASSYSGGSGNTICF. Written as DNA, the CDR3 is TGTGCCAGCAGTTACTCGGGCGGCTCTGGAAACACCATATGTTTT.

This clonotype was seen a few times. At one end the junction does not follow the germline gene, possibly because of a read error. The chain carries TRBV7-9 and TRBJ2-7; TRBD2 agrees at 7 bases. This CDR3 spans 13 amino acids. The germline V gene encodes CDR1 SEHNR and CDR2 FQNEAQ (reference sequence). The CDR3 DNA reads as TGTGCCAGCAGCTTTAGGACTAGTCACGAGCAGTACTTT. Its translation: CASSFRTSHEQYF.

For this clonotype: This clone may be a read error of a much larger clone one base away. V usage is TRBV11-2 and J usage is TRBJ2-7, with 10 positions matching TRBD2. Germline trimming cut 3 bases from V and 5 bases from J; bases unmatched to any gene: 7. Germline CDR1 SGHAT, CDR2 FQNNGV. The CDR3 spans 15 residues. The chain's CDR3 is CASSFPASGSNEQYF. The CDR3 region has the DNA TGTGCCAGCAGCTTTCCGGCTAGCGGGAGCAACGAGCAGTACTTC.

With regard to this clonotype: At one end the junction does not follow the germline gene, possibly because of a read error. V usage is TRBV28 and J usage is TRBJ2-5, with D possibly being TRBD2 (6 bases). This CDR3 is built from 12 residues. Germline-derived CDR1 and CDR2 are MDHEN and SYDVKM. The CDR3 loop reads CGAGGVGETQNF. CDR3 bases: TGTGGCGCCGGGGGAGTGGGTGAGACCCAGAACTTC.

Concerning this clonotype itself: A much bigger clone sits one base away, suggesting this may be a read error. Here the CDR3 reads CASGQDTALAGGGADTQYF. CDR3 DNA sequence: TGCGCCAGCGGCCAAGATACAGCCCTAGCGGGAGGAGGGGCAGATACGCAGTATTTT. The chain carries TRBV4-3 and TRBJ2-3; 11 bases are shared with TRBD2. The V gene's germline CDR1 is LGHNA and CDR2 YSLEER. The CDR3 totals 19 residues.

The rearrangement links TRBV12-3 or TRBV12-4 to TRBJ2-6; D not certain. Between the trimmed V and J ends, which lost 6 bases and 2 bases, there was a span of 5 bases. The CDR3 runs to 13 residues. CDR3 amino acids: CASRGPGANVLTF. CDR3 bases: TGTGCCAGCAGAGGGCCTGGGGCCAACGTCCTGACTTTC.

The rearrangement links TRBV5-4 to TRBJ1-2; D gene uncertain. This CDR3 has 14 residues. Per the germline V gene, CDR1 is SGHNT and CDR2 is YYREEE (reference sequence). V dropped 6 bases and J dropped 3 bases, with 15 bases sitting between them. The CDR3 coding sequence is TGTGCCAGCAACTCGCTTCATGGGTACTATGGCTACACCTTC. Translation gives CASNSLHGYYGYTF.

This clonotype was seen more than once but under ten times. The chain combines TRBV28 with TRBJ1-2; D not certain. Germline assignment: CDR1 MDHEN and CDR2 SYDVKM. CDR3 length: 12 amino acids. V lost 7 bases, J lost 4 bases, and 10 bases lay in between. CDR3 region: CASTDGIYGYTF. The CDR3 bases are TGTGCCAGCACCGACGGAATCTATGGCTACACCTTC.

This chain joins TRBV5-4 and TRBJ2-7, with 9 nucleotides matching TRBD1. This CDR3 has 15 amino acids. The V and J ends lost 4 bases and 1 base, in that order; junction bases with no gene match: 6. The germline CDR1 and CDR2 sequences are SGHNT and YYREEE (reference sequence). CDR3 residues: CASSGTGTGSYEQYF. DNA for the CDR3: TGTGCCAGCAGCGGCACCGGGACAGGGTCCTACGAGCAGTACTTC.

Concerning this clonotype itself: This may be a read error, as it is one base from a much larger clone. The chain uses TRBV11-2 and TRBJ2-7; weak D call: TRBD1 (5 bases). The V gene's germline CDR1 is SGHAT and CDR2 FQNNGV. CDR3 length: 15 amino acids. V shed 8 bases and J shed 5 bases, with 22 bases lying between them. The CDR3 DNA reads as TGTGCCAGCGGCTCGAGACACCAGGGCACCCACGAGCAGTACTTC. This sequence encodes CASGSRHQGTHEQYF.

This clonotype showed up many times. The V and J genes are TRBV4-3 and TRBJ1-1, with D uncertain. The germline gives CDR1 LGHNA, CDR2 YSLEER. This CDR3 has 16 amino acids. The V end was cut by 0 bases, the J end by 0 bases, with 11 bases between. The CDR3 sequence: CASSQDLQYMNTEAFF. The CDR3 coding sequence is TGCGCCAGCAGCCAAGATTTGCAGTACATGAACACTGAAGCTTTCTTT.

This chain joins TRBV6-2 or TRBV6-3 and TRBJ2-3, with TRBD2 identical over 11 bases. Germline lookup yields CDR1 MNHEY and CDR2 SVGEGT. CDR3 size: 17 residues. The ends lost 6 bases at V and 2 bases at J; junction bases unmatched: 10. CDR3 residues: CASREKTTSGTTDTQYF. CDR3 DNA sequence: TGTGCCAGCAGGGAGAAAACGACTAGCGGGACCACAGATACGCAGTATTTT.

Of note for this clonotype: A much larger clone differs by one base, so this may be a read error. The chain employs TRBV4-2 and TRBJ1-5; tentatively, D is TRBD1 (5 bases). The V gene's germline CDR1 is LGHNA and CDR2 YNFKEQ. This CDR3 contains 14 residues. The DNA for the CDR3 is TGTGCCAGAAGCCAACCAGACAGCTCAATAGCTCAGCATTTT. Protein sequence: CARSQPDSSIAQHF.

With respect to this clonotype: A read error may produce the germline difference seen at one junction end. The chain carries TRBV4-3 and TRBJ1-3, with D perhaps matching TRBD1 (5 bases). The CDR3 runs to 14 residues. Germline assignment: CDR1 LGHNA and CDR2 YSLEER. In DNA, the CDR3 is TGCACCAGCAGTCAAGGGACTAGTGGAAACACCATATATTTT. Residues: CTSSQGTSGNTIYF.

The V and J genes are TRBV11-1 and TRBJ2-1; D not certain. The CDR3 totals 12 residues. CDR1 and CDR2 (germline): SGHAT, FQDESV (reference sequence). The ends were cut back, 2 bases at V and 3 bases at J, with 2 bases in the middle. CDR3 in amino acids: CASSLYYNEQFF. The CDR3, as DNA: TGTGCCAGCAGCTTATACTACAATGAGCAGTTCTTC.

This clonotype was recorded once. V is TRBV28 and J is TRBJ1-1; D remains unclear. The V end lost 4 bases, the J end lost 1 base, and 7 bases lay between the germline ends. Germline V gives CDR1 MDHEN, CDR2 SYDVKM. This CDR3 has 13 amino acids. CDR3 protein: CASSSGRNTEAFF. DNA of the CDR3: TGTGCCAGCAGTTCAGGCAGGAACACTGAAGCTTTCTTT.